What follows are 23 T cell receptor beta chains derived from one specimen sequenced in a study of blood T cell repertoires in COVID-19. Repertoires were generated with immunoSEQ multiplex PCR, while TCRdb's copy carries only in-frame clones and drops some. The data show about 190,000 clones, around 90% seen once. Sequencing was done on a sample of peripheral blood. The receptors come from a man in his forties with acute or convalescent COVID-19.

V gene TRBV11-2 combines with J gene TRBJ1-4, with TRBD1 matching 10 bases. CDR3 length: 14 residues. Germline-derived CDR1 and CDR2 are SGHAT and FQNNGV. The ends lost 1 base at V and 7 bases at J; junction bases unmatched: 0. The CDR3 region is CASSLGQGAEKLFF. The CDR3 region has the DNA TGTGCCAGCAGCTTAGGACAGGGGGCTGAAAAACTGTTTTTT.

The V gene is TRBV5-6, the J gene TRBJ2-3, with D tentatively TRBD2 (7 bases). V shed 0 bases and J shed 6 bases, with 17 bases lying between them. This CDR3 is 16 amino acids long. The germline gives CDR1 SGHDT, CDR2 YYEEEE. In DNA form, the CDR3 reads TGTGCCAGCAGCTTGGCCTGGGGGGGCCGATCTGATACGCAGTATTTT. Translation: CASSLAWGGRSDTQYF.

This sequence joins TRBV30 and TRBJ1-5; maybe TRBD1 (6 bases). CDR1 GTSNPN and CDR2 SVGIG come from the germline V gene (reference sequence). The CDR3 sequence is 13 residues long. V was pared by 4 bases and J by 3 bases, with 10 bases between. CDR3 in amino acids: CAWNRQVNQPQHF. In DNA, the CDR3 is TGTGCCTGGAATCGACAGGTCAATCAGCCCCAGCATTTT.

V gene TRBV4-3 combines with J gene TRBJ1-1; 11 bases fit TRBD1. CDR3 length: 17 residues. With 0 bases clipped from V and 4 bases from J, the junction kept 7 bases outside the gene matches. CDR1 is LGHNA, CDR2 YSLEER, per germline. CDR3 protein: CASSQDRWTGGITEAFF. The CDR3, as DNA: TGCGCCAGCAGCCAAGATCGCTGGACAGGGGGCATCACTGAAGCTTTCTTT.

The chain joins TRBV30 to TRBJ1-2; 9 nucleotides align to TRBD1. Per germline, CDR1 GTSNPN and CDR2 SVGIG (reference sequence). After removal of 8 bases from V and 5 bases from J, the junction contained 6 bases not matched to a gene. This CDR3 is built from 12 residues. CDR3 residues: CAVLQGAYGYTF. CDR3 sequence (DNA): TGTGCCGTACTACAGGGGGCATATGGCTACACCTTC.

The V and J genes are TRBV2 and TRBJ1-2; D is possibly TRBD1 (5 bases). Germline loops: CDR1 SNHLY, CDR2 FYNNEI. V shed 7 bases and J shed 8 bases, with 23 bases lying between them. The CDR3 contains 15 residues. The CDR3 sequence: CASTWLGVQTQGYTF. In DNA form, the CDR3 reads TGTGCCAGCACTTGGTTAGGGGTTCAAACGCAGGGCTACACCTTC.

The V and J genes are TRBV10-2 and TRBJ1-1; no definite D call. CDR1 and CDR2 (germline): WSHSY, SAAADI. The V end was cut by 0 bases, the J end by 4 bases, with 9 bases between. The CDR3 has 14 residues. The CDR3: CASSESGRGTEAFF. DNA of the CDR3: TGCGCCAGCAGTGAGTCTGGGAGAGGCACTGAAGCTTTCTTT.

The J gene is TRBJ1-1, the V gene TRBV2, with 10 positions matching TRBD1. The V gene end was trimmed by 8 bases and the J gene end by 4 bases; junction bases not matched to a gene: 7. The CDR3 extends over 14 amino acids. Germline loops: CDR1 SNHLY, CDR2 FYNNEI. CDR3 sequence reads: CASLWDRGITEAFF. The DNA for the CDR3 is TGTGCCAGCCTCTGGGACAGGGGAATCACTGAAGCTTTCTTT.

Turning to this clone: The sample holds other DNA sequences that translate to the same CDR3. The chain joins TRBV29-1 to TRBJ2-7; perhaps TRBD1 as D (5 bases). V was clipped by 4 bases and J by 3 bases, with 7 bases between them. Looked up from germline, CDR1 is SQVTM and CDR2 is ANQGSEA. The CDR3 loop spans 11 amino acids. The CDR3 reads CSVGQIYEQYF. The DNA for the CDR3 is TGCAGCGTTGGACAGATCTACGAGCAGTACTTC.

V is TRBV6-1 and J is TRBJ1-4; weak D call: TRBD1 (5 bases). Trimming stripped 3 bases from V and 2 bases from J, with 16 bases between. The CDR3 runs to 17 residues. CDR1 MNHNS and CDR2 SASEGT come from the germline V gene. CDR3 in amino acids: CASSDPAGPRTNEKLFF. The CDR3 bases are TGTGCCAGCAGTGATCCCGCGGGGCCCCGCACTAATGAAAAACTGTTTTTT.

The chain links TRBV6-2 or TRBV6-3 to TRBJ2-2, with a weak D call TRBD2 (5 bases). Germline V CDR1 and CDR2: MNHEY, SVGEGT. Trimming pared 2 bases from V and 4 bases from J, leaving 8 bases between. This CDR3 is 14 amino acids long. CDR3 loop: CASSYGGVTGELFF. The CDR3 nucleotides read TGTGCCAGCAGTTACGGAGGCGTCACCGGGGAGCTGTTTTTT.

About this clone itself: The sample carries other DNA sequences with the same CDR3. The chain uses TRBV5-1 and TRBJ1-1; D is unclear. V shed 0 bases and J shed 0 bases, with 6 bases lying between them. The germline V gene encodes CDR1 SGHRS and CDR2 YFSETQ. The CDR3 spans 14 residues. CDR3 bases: TGCGCCAGCAGCTTGGGACTCATGAACACTGAAGCTTTCTTT. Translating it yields CASSLGLMNTEAFF.

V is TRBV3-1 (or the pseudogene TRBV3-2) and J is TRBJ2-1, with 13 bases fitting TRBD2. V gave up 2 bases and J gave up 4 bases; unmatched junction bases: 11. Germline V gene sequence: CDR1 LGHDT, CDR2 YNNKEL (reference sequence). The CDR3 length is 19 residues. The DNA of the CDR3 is TGTGCCAGCAGCCAATTTGTACATTCGGGACTAGCGGGGTACAATGAGCAGTTCTTC. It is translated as CASSQFVHSGLAGYNEQFF.

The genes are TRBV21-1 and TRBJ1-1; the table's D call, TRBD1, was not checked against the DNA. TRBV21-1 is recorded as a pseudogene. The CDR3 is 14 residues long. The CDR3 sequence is CASSKVCRVTEAFF. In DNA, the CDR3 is TGTGCCAGCAGCAAAGTTTGCAGGGTCACTGAAGCTTTCTTT.

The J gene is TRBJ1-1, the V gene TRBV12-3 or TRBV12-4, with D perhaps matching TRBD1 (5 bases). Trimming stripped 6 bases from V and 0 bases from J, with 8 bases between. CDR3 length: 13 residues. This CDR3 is CASRPTVNTEAFF. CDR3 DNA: TGTGCCAGCAGACCGACAGTGAACACTGAAGCTTTCTTT.

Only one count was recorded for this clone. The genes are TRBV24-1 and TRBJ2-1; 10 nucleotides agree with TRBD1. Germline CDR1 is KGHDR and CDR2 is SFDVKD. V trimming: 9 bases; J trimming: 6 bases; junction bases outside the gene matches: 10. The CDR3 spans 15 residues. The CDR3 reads CATADPGTGANEQFF. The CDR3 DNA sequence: TGTGCCACCGCGGATCCGGGGACAGGGGCCAATGAGCAGTTCTTC.

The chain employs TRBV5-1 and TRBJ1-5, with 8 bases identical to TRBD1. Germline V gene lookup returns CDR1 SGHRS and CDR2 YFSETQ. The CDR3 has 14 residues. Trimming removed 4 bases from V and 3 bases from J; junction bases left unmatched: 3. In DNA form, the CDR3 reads TGCGCCAGCAGCCAGGGGGCCGACAATCAGCCCCAGCATTTT. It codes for CASSQGADNQPQHF.

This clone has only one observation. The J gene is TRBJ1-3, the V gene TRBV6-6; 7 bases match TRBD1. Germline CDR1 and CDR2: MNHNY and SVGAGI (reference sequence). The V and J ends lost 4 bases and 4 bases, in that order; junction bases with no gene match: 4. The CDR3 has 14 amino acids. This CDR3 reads CASSFRGEGNTIYF. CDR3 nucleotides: TGTGCCAGCAGTTTCAGGGGGGAAGGAAACACCATATATTTT.

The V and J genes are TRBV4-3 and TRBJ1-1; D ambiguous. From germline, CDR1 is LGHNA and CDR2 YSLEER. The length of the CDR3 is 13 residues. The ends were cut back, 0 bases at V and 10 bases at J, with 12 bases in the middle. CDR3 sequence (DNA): TGCGCCAGCAGCCAAGAAAGGGAGCTCGCAGCTTTCTTT. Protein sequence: CASSQERELAAFF.

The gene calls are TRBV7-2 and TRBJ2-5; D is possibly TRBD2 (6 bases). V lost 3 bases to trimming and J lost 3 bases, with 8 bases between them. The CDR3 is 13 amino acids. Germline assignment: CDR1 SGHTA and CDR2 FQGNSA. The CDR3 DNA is TGTGCCAGCAGCTTGGGGGAGGAAGAGACCCAGTACTTC. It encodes CASSLGEEETQYF. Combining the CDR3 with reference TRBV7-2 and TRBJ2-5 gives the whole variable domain GAGVSQSPSNKVTEKGKDVELRCDPISGHTALYWYRQSLGQGLEFLIYFQGNSAPDKSGLPSDRFSAERTGGSVSTLTIQRTQQEDSAVYLCASSLGEEETQYFGPGTRLLVL.

CDR3 sequence: CASNMQGAANEKLFF. Written as DNA, the CDR3 is TGTGCCAGCAACATGCAGGGTGCGGCTAATGAAAAACTGTTTTTT. This chain links TRBV2 with TRBJ1-4; D is possibly TRBD1 (5 bases). This CDR3 has 15 amino acids. CDR1 SNHLY and CDR2 FYNNEI come from the germline V gene. V was cut by 7 bases and J by 3 bases, with 15 bases left in between. Together with reference TRBV2 and TRBJ1-4, the CDR3 gives the full variable domain: EPEVTQTPSHQVTQMGQEVILRCVPISNHLYFYWYRQILGQKVEFLVSFYNNEISEKSEIFDDQFSVERPDGSNFTLKIRSTKLEDSAMYFCASNMQGAANEKLFFGSGTQLSVL.

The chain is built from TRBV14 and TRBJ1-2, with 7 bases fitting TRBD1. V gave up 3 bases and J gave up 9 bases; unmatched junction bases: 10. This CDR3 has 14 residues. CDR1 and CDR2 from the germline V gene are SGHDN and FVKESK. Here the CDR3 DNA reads TGTGCCAGCAGCCAGTCGTCCGGGACAGTACGCTACACCTTC. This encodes CASSQSSGTVRYTF.

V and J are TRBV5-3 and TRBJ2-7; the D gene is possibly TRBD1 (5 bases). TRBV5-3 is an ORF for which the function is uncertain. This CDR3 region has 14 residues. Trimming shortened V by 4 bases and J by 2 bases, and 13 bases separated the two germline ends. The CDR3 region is CARSLLDTTYEQYF. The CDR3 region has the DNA TGTGCCAGAAGCCTTCTGGACACCACCTACGAGCAGTACTTC.